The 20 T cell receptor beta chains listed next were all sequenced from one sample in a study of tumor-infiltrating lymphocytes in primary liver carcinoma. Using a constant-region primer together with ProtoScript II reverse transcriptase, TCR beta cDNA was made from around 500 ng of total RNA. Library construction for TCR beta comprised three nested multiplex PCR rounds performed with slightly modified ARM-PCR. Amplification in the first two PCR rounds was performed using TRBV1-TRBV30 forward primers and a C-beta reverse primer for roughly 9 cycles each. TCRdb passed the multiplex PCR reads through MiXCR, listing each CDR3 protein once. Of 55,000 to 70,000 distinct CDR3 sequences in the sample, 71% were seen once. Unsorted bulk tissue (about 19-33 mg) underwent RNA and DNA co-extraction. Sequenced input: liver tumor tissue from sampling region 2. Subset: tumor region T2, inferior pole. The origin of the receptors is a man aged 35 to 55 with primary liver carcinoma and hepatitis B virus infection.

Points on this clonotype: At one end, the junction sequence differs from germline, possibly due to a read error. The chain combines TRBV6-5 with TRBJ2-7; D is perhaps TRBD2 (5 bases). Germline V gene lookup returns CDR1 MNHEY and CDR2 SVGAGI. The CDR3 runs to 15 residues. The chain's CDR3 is CANSYSKEGGYEQYF. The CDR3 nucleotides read TGTGCCAACAGTTACTCGAAAGAGGGCGGCTACGAGCAGTACTTC.

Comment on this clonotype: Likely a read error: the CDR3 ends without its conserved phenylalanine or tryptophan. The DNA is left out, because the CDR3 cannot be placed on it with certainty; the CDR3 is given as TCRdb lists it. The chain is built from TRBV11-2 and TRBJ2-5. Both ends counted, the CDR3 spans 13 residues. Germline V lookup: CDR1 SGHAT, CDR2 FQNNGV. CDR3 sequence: CASSLVLEETQYY.

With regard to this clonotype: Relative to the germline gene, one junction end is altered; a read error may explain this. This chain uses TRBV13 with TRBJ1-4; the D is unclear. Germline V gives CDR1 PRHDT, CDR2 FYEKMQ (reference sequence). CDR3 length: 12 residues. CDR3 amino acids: CASILEGEKLVF. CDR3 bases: TGTGCCAGCATCCTCGAGGGAGAGAAACTGGTTTTT.

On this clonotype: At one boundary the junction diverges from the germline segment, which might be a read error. The CDR3: CTSSLVLEETRYF. CDR3 nucleotides: TGTACCAGCAGCTTGGTTCTGGAAGAGACCCGGTACTTC. The chain employs TRBV11-2 and TRBJ2-5, with D unclear. The CDR3 is 13 residues long. Germline V lookup: CDR1 SGHAT, CDR2 FQNNGV.

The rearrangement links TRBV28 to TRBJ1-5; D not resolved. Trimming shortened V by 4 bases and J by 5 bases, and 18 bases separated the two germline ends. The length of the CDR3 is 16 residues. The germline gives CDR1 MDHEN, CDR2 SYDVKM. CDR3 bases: TGTGCCAGCAGTTCCGGGCGACAAGGGAGCTATCAGCCCCAGCATTTT. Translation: CASSSGRQGSYQPQHF.

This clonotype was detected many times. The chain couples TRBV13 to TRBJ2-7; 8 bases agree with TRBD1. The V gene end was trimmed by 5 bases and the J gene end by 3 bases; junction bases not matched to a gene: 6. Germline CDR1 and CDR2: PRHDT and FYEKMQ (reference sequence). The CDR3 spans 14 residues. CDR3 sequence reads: CASSNRTGHYEQYF. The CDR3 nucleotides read TGTGCCAGCAGCAATAGGACAGGGCACTACGAGCAGTACTTC.

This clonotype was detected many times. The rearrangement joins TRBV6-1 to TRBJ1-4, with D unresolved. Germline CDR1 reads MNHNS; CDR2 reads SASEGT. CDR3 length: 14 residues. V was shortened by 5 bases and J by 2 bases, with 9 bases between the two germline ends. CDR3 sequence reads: CASSIMDTNEKLFF. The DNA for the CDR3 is TGTGCCAGCAGTATAATGGACACTAATGAAAAACTGTTTTTT.

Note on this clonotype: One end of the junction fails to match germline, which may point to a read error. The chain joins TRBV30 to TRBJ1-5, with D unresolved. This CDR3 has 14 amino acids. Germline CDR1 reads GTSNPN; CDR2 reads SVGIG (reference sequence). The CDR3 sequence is CAWSVQGSDQPQHF. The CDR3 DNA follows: TGTGCCTGGAGTGTGCAAGGTAGCGATCAGCCCCAGCATTTT. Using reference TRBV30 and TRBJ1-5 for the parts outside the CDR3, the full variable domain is SQTIHQWPATLVQPVGSPLSLECTVEGTSNPNLYWYRQAAGRGLQLLFYSVGIGQISSEVPQNLSASRPQDRQFILSSKKLLLSDSGFYLCAWSVQGSDQPQHFGDGTRLSIL.

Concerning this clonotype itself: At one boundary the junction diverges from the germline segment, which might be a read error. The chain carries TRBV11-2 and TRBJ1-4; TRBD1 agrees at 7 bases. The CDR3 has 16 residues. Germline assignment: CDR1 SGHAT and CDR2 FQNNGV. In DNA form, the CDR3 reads TGTGCCAGCAGCAAGACTCCAGGGGGAACTAATGGAAAACTGCTTTTT. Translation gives CASSKTPGGTNGKLLF.

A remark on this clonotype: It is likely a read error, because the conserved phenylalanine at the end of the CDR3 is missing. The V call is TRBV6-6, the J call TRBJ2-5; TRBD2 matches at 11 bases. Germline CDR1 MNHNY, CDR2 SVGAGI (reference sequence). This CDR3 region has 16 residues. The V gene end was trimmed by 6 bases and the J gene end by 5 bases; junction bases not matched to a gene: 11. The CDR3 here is CASSPHSGRAEETQYL. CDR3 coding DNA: TGTGCCAGCAGCCCCCATAGCGGGAGGGCCGAGGAGACCCAGTACCTC.

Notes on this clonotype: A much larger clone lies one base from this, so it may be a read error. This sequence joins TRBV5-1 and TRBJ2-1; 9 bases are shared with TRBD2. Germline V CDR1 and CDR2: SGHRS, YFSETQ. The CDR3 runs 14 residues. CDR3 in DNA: TGCGCCAACAGCCCTGGGACTAGCTCCTTTGAGCAGTTCTTC. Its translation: CANSPGTSSFEQFF.

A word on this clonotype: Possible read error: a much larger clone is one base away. The CDR3 DNA reads TGTGTCAGCAGTTTGTTCGGGGCCGGGCCCGGGGAGCTGTTTTTT. Translating it yields CVSSLFGAGPGELFF. V gene TRBV28 combines with J gene TRBJ2-2; D could derive from TRBD1 or TRBD2 (5 bases each). From germline, CDR1 is MDHEN and CDR2 SYDVKM. The CDR3 spans 15 residues.

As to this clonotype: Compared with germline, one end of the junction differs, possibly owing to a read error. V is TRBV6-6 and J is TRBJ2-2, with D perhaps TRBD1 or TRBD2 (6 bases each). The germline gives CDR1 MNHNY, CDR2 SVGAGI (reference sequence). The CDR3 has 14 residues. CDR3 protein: CASIGGPKTGELFF. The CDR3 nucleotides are TGTGCCAGCATTGGGGGGCCGAAAACCGGGGAGCTGTTTTTT.

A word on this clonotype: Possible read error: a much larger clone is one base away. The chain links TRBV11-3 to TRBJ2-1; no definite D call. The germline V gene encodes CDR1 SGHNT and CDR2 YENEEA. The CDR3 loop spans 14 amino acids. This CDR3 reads CASSQDVSYNEQFF. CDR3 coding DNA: TGCGCCAGCAGCCAAGATGTGTCCTACAATGAGCAGTTCTTC. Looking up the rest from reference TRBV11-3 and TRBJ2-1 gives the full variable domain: EAGVVQSPRYKIIEKKQPVAFWCNPISGHNTLYWYLQNLGQGPELLIRYENEEAVDDSQLPKDRFSAERLKGVDSTLKIQPAELGDSAVYLCASSQDVSYNEQFFGPGTRLTVL.

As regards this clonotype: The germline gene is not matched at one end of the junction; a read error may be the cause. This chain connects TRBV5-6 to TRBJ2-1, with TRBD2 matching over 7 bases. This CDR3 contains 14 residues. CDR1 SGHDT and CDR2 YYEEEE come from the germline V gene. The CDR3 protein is CVSSGAGADNEQFF. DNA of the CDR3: TGTGTCAGCAGCGGGGCAGGAGCGGACAATGAGCAGTTCTTC.

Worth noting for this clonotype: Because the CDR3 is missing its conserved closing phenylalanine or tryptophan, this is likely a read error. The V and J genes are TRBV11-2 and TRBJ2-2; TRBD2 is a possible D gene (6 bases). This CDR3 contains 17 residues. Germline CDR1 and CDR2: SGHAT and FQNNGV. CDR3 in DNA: TGTGCTAGCAGCTTAGTACTAGGAGGGGCGAACACCGGGGAGCTGTTTTCT. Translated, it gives CASSLVLGGANTGELFS.

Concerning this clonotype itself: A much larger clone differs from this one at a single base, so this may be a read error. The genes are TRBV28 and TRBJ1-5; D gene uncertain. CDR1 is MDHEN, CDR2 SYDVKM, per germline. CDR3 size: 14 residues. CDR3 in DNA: TGTGCCAGCAGTTTGACGCCTTACAATCAGCCCCGGCATTTT. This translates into CASSLTPYNQPRHF. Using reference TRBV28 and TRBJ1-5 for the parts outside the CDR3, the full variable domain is DVKVTQSSRYLVKRTGEKVFLECVQDMDHENMFWYRQDPGLGLRLIYFSYDVKMKEKGDIPEGYSVSREKKERFSLILESASTNQTSMYLCASSLTPYNQPRHFGDGTRLSIL.

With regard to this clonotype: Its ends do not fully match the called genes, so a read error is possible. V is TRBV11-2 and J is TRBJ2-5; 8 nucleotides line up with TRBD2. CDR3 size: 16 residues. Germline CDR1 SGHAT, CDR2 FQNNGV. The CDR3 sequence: CASSQTPGGGKDNQCF. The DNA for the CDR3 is TGTGCCAGCAGCCAAACTCCTGGCGGGGGGAAAGATAACCAGTGCTTT.

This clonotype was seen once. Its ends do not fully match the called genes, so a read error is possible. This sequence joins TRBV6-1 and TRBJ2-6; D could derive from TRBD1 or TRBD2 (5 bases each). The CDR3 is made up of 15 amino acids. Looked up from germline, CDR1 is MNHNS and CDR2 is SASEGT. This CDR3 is CTSSPRGAGANVLTF. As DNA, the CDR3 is TGTACCAGCAGTCCCCGAGGGGCTGGGGCCAATGTCCTGACTTTC.

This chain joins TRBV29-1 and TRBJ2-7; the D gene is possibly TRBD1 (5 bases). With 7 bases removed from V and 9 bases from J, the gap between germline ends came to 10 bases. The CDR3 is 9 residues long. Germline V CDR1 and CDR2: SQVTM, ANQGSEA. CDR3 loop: CSAYRWQYF. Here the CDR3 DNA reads TGCAGCGCCTACAGGTGGCAGTACTTC.